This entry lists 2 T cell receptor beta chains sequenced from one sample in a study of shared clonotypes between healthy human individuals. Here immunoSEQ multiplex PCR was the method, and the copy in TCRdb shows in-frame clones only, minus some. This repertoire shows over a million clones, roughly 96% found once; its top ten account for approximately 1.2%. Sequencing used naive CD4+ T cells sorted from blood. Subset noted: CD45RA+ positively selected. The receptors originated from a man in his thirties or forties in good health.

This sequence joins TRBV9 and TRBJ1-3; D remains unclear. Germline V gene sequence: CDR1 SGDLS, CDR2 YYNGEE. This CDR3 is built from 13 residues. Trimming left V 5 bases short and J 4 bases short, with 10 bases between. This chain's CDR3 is CASSERAGNTIYF. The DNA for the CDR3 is TGTGCCAGCAGTGAAAGGGCCGGAAACACCATATATTTT. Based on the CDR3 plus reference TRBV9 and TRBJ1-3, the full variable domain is DSGVTQTPKHLITATGQRVTLRCSPRSGDLSVYWYQQSLDQGLQFLIQYYNGEERAKGNILERFSAQQFPDLHSELNLSSLELGDSALYFCASSERAGNTIYFGEGSWLTVV.

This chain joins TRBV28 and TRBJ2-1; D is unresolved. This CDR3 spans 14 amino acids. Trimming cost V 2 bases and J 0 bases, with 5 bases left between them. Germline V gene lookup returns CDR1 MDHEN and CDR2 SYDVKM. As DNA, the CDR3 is TGTGCCAGCAGTTTAGAAACCTCCTACAATGAGCAGTTCTTC. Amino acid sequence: CASSLETSYNEQFF.